Here is one TCR beta chain with its context. This sample was taken from a study of blood T cell repertoires in COVID-19. As processed by the authors: Estimated nucleated cell counts came from reference gene primer amplification. Some clones are missing from TCRdb's copy, which holds only in-frame ones; the method was immunoSEQ multiplex PCR. Clone size and the V and J calls come from that table; the DNA yielded D and trimming. The sample records roughly 38,000 clones, just under 80% being singletons. This clonotype originated in a man aged 55-75 years with acute or convalescent COVID-19. Sequencing was carried out using peripheral blood.

The CDR3 DNA reads as TGTGCCAGCAGCCAACTAGCGGGAGGGCCTCGGGAGCAGTTCTTC. Amino acids: CASSQLAGGPREQFF. The chain employs TRBV11-3 and TRBJ2-1; 13 bases are a match to TRBD2. This CDR3 region has 15 residues. V lost 5 bases to trimming and J lost 10 bases; unmatched junction nucleotides: 8. Germline V gene data show CDR1 as SGHNT and CDR2 as YENEEA.